A single sample is the source of the 31 T cell receptor beta chains below, sequenced in a study of breast tumors, draining lymph nodes, adjacent tissues. In TCRdb, the multiplex PCR reads were re-called with MiXCR into one record per CDR3 protein. The sample lists 200,000 to 250,000 distinct CDR3 sequences, about 34% occurring once. Breast cancer patients provided tissue from their axillary draining lymph nodes. Input material: axillary lymph node tissue. The receptor source for this set is a female donor with breast cancer. Some clones in this sample may be carry-over from other donors' samples.

This clonotype was detected ten times or more. As DNA, the CDR3 is TGCGCCAGCAGCTTGGAGGGCAGATCAACCAATGAGCAGTTCTTC. Its protein is CASSLEGRSTNEQFF. The chain has TRBV5-1 and TRBJ2-1; unclear D gene. The CDR3 is made up of 15 amino acids. The V end was cut by 0 bases, the J end by 6 bases, with 13 bases between. Germline V gene sequence: CDR1 SGHRS, CDR2 YFSETQ.

This clonotype has just a few counts. A much bigger clone sits one base away, suggesting this may be a read error. CDR3 DNA: TGTGCCAGCAGCCAAGGAATCCACCTCACAGATGCGCAGTATTTT. Translation gives CASSQGIHLTDAQYF. This chain joins TRBV3-1 and TRBJ2-3, with D unclear. This CDR3 contains 15 residues. CDR1 and CDR2 from the germline V gene are LGHDT and YNNKEL (reference sequence).

In this sample, this clonotype turned up many times. This chain uses TRBV29-1 with TRBJ1-2; D call uncertain. Germline V gene data show CDR1 as SQVTM and CDR2 as ANQGSEA. Deletions cut 4 bases from V and 5 bases from J, with 11 bases between. The CDR3 covers 12 residues. The CDR3 sequence is CSVGKWEYGYTF. The CDR3 DNA sequence: TGCAGCGTTGGGAAGTGGGAGTATGGCTACACCTTC.

This clonotype was seen ten or more times. The genes are TRBV5-6 and TRBJ1-2, with D hard to call. Trimming took off 1 base at V and 4 bases at J, with 8 bases between the two ends. The CDR3 is 13 residues long. The V gene's germline CDR1 is SGHDT and CDR2 YYEEEE. CDR3 region: CASSLRVGYGYTF. In nucleotides, the CDR3 is TGTGCCAGCAGCTTGAGGGTTGGCTATGGCTACACCTTC. The entire variable domain, with the rest obtained from reference TRBV5-6 and TRBJ1-2, is as follows: DAGVTQSPTHLIKTRGQQVTLRCSPKSGHDTVSWYQQALGQGPQFIFQYYEEEERQRGNFPDRFSGHQFPNYSSELNVNALLLGDSALYLCASSLRVGYGYTFGSGTRLTVV.

This clonotype has at least ten counts. This chain uses TRBV30 with TRBJ2-5; no firm D call. CDR1 is GTSNPN and CDR2 is SVGIG in the germline V gene (reference sequence). V was clipped by 1 base and J by 0 bases, with 0 bases between them. The CDR3 runs to 11 residues. The CDR3 DNA follows: TGTGCCTGGAGTGACCAAGAGACCCAGTACTTC. It encodes CAWSDQETQYF.

As concerns this clonotype: Being one base from a much bigger clone, this may be a read error. The chain joins TRBV30 to TRBJ1-2; possibly TRBD1 for D (6 bases). V lost 2 bases and J lost 8, with 15 bases in between. The CDR3 sequence is 13 residues long. Germline V lookup: CDR1 GTSNPN, CDR2 SVGIG (reference sequence). CDR3 in DNA: TGTGCCTGGAGTAGGGGGGGCAGAGGGGGCTACACCTTC. As protein: CAWSRGGRGGYTF.

This clonotype occurred many times. The genes are TRBV7-8 and TRBJ2-7; the D gene is possibly TRBD1 (6 bases). From germline, CDR1 is SGHVS and CDR2 FQNEAQ. V was cut by 5 bases and J by 2 bases, with 13 bases left in between. This CDR3 comprises 14 residues. The CDR3 DNA is TGTGCCAGCAGCCCAGGGGCGGAAACCTACGAGCAGTACTTC. Translated: CASSPGAETYEQYF.

The chain is built from TRBV6-1 and TRBJ2-5, with 11 bases identical to TRBD1. CDR1 MNHNS and CDR2 SASEGT come from the germline V gene. The V segment lost 1 base and the J segment 9 bases; nucleotides outside the gene matches: 7. The CDR3 length is 15 residues. CDR3 protein: CASSEGTGGNQPQYF. The CDR3, as DNA: TGTGCCAGCAGTGAAGGGACAGGGGGCAATCAGCCCCAGTACTTC.

In its sample, this clonotype was seen many times. The rearrangement links TRBV4-2 to TRBJ2-1; 10 bases map to TRBD2. This CDR3 region has 17 residues. Trimming at V came to 1 base and at J to 7 bases, leaving 10 bases not matched to a gene. Germline-derived CDR1 and CDR2 are LGHNA and YNFKEQ. The CDR3 bases are TGTGCCAGCAGCCAAGGTGTCCCTAGCGGGAGCCTAAATGAGCAGTTCTTC. This encodes CASSQGVPSGSLNEQFF.

This clonotype was seen many times. This chain connects TRBV3-1 to TRBJ2-1; TRBD2 is a possible D gene (5 bases). The V gene lost 0 bases and the J gene lost 9 bases, with 9 bases spanning the gap. Germline CDR1 reads LGHDT; CDR2 reads YNNKEL (reference sequence). This CDR3 is 13 amino acids long. The CDR3 DNA sequence: TGTGCCAGCAGCCAAGAGGGAGTTCGTGAGCAGTTCTTC. Its protein product is CASSQEGVREQFF.

This clonotype showed up many times. The chain carries TRBV4-2 and TRBJ2-7, with D unclear. Per germline, CDR1 LGHNA and CDR2 YNFKEQ. This CDR3 has 16 residues. V was pared by 0 bases and J by 0 bases, with 12 bases between. The CDR3 DNA follows: TGTGCCAGCAGCCAAGACTTAGGATCGAGCTCCTACGAGCAGTACTTC. Residues: CASSQDLGSSSYEQYF.

On this clonotype itself: A much larger clonotype is one base distant, so this may be a read error. This chain connects TRBV10-1 to TRBJ1-6; D not certain. CDR3 length: 18 residues. Looked up from germline, CDR1 is WNHNN and CDR2 is SYGVQD (reference sequence). CDR3: CASIESFGESSYNSPLHF. CDR3 in DNA: TGCGCCAGCATTGAGTCATTCGGAGAAAGCTCCTATAATTCACCCCTCCACTTT.

The chain employs TRBV19 and TRBJ2-3, with 8 bases aligning to TRBD2. Germline CDR1 and CDR2: LNHDA and SQIVND (reference sequence). The CDR3 covers 14 residues. Germline trimming cut 3 bases from V and 4 bases from J; bases unmatched to any gene: 3. The DNA of the CDR3 is TGTGCCAGTAGTATCGGGGGGGAGGCAGATACGCAGTATTTT. Protein sequence: CASSIGGEADTQYF. Looking up the rest from reference TRBV19 and TRBJ2-3 gives the full variable domain: DGGITQSPKYLFRKEGQNVTLSCEQNLNHDAMYWYRQDPGQGLRLIYYSQIVNDFQKGDIAEGYSVSREKKESFPLTVTSAQKNPTAFYLCASSIGGEADTQYFGPGTRLTVL.

This clonotype has at least ten counts. The J gene is TRBJ2-4, the V gene TRBV12-3 or TRBV12-4; D not resolved. V was trimmed by 6 bases and J by 8 bases, leaving 8 bases between them. The CDR3 runs to 11 residues. CDR3 region: CASSQMDIQYF. The CDR3, as DNA: TGTGCCAGCAGCCAGATGGACATTCAGTACTTC.

In regard to this clonotype: A much larger clone lies one base from this, so it may be a read error. The chain joins TRBV28 to TRBJ2-7; D remains ambiguous. CDR1 and CDR2 (germline): MDHEN, SYDVKM. This CDR3 is built from 13 residues. In nucleotides, the CDR3 is TGTGCCAGCAGTTTACTTCGTTACTACGAGCAGCACTTC. It yields the protein CASSLLRYYEQHF.

This chain's CDR3 is CASSLGFTTVNTEAFF. The CDR3 DNA reads as TGCGCCAGCAGCTTGGGGTTTACGACAGTGAACACTGAAGCTTTCTTT. The genes are TRBV5-1 and TRBJ1-1; possibly TRBD1 for D (5 bases). Germline assignment: CDR1 SGHRS and CDR2 YFSETQ. The CDR3 totals 16 residues. The ends were cut back, 0 bases at V and 0 bases at J, with 12 bases in the middle. Drawing the rest from reference TRBV5-1 and TRBJ1-1, the complete variable domain is KAGVTQTPRYLIKTRGQQVTLSCSPISGHRSVSWYQQTPGQGLQFLFEYFSETQRNKGNFPGRFSGRQFSNSRSEMNVSTLELGDSALYLCASSLGFTTVNTEAFFGQGTRLTVV.

This clonotype was recorded many times. The V and J genes are TRBV3-1 and TRBJ2-7; 9 bases align to TRBD2. The J segment lost 2 bases and the V segment lost 0 bases, leaving 5 bases of the junction unmatched. CDR3 length: 16 residues. Germline V lookup: CDR1 LGHDT, CDR2 YNNKEL (reference sequence). The CDR3 spells CASSQDMAGGAYEQYF. CDR3 nucleotide sequence: TGTGCCAGCAGCCAAGATATGGCGGGAGGGGCCTACGAGCAGTACTTC.

This chain uses TRBV20-1 with TRBJ1-6, with D possibly matching TRBD1 (5 bases). The CDR3 has 14 residues. Germline V CDR1 and CDR2: DFQATT, SNEGSKA (reference sequence). Trimming took off 3 bases at V and 8 bases at J, with 14 bases between the two ends. The CDR3 loop reads CSASGGTEDSPLHF. The CDR3 DNA is TGCAGTGCTAGTGGAGGGACTGAGGATTCACCCCTCCACTTT.

This clonotype was found many times. V usage is TRBV7-9 and J usage is TRBJ1-1; 7 bases map to TRBD1. The germline V gene encodes CDR1 SEHNR and CDR2 FQNEAQ (reference sequence). Unmatched junction bases numbered 13, after V lost 1 base and J lost 11 bases. The CDR3 contains 15 residues. CDR3 DNA sequence: TGTGCCAGCAGCTTAGATTTCTCGGACAGGATCGGGGCTTTCTTT. Its protein is CASSLDFSDRIGAFF.

The V and J genes are TRBV29-1 and TRBJ1-2; 8 bases match TRBD1. With V trimmed by 0 bases and J by 4 bases, 13 bases remained unmatched. The germline V gene has CDR1 SQVTM and CDR2 ANQGSEA. CDR3 length equals 17 residues. CDR3 region: CSVEDPWQGQEAYGYTF. The CDR3 nucleotides read TGCAGCGTTGAAGATCCGTGGCAGGGACAGGAGGCCTATGGCTACACCTTC. Supplemented by reference TRBV29-1 and TRBJ1-2, the full variable domain reads SAVISQKPSRDICQRGTSLTIQCQVDSQVTMMFWYRQQPGQSLTLIATANQGSEATYESGFVIDKFPISRPNLTFSTLTVSNMSPEDSSIYLCSVEDPWQGQEAYGYTFGSGTRLTVV.

This clonotype was counted ten times or more. The V and J genes are TRBV19 and TRBJ2-5; D is possibly TRBD1 (5 bases). The CDR3 consists of 15 residues. The germline CDR1 and CDR2 sequences are LNHDA and SQIVND (reference sequence). V was clipped by 3 bases and J by 3 bases, with 14 bases between them. The chain's CDR3 is CASSIVGVGKETQYF. As DNA, the CDR3 is TGTGCCAGTAGTATTGTAGGGGTTGGTAAAGAGACCCAGTACTTC.

In regard to this clonotype: This CDR3 fails to terminate in the conserved phenylalanine or tryptophan, so it likely reflects a read error. Because the CDR3's place on the DNA is in doubt, the DNA is left out and the CDR3 is given as listed by TCRdb. The chain is built from TRBV4-2 and TRBJ2-7; the D call in the table, TRBD1, was not verified against the DNA. Termini included, the CDR3 measures 16 amino acids. CDR1 LGHNA and CDR2 YNFKEQ come from the germline V gene. The CDR3 region is CASSPSDRQYIYEEYY.

This clonotype was seen ten or more times. The chain recombines TRBV25-1 with TRBJ2-2, with 12 nucleotides matching TRBD2. Per germline, CDR1 MGHDK and CDR2 SYGVNS. CDR3 size: 18 residues. Germline trimming cut 4 bases from V and 7 bases from J; bases unmatched to any gene: 13. The CDR3 coding sequence is TGTGCCAGCAGTGGAACCCTAGCGGGAGGGCCTTCGAACGGGGAGCTGTTTTTT. The encoded protein is CASSGTLAGGPSNGELFF.

Only one count was recorded for this clonotype. This rearrangement joins TRBV19 to TRBJ1-5; D is uncertain. The CDR3 is 14 residues long. The germline V gene has CDR1 LNHDA and CDR2 SQIVND (reference sequence). The germline V and J ends were trimmed by 5 bases and 14 bases, with 22 bases remaining between them. The CDR3 is CASSSSNGDHNEHF. DNA for the CDR3: TGTGCCAGTAGTTCCTCAAACGGAGATCACAATGAGCATTTT.

This clonotype was counted at least ten times. The V and J genes are TRBV19 and TRBJ2-6, with TRBD1 matching over 7 bases. CDR1 is LNHDA, CDR2 SQIVND, per germline (reference sequence). The CDR3 extends over 18 amino acids. Germline trimming cut 6 bases from V and 1 base from J; bases unmatched to any gene: 12. The chain's CDR3 is CASSQGQIIRSGANVLTF. CDR3 nucleotides: TGTGCCAGTAGCCAGGGACAGATTATTCGTTCTGGGGCCAACGTCCTGACTTTC.

This clonotype was seen many times. V usage is TRBV11-3 and J usage is TRBJ2-1, with no clear D. The V gene lost 0 bases and the J gene lost 8 bases, with 11 bases spanning the gap. The CDR3 is 14 amino acids. Germline V lookup: CDR1 SGHNT, CDR2 YENEEA. The CDR3 loop reads CASSLEAAGDEQFF. The CDR3 DNA is TGTGCCAGCAGCTTAGAGGCAGCAGGCGATGAGCAGTTCTTC.

The chain is built from TRBV28 and TRBJ1-4; D is undetermined. Germline loops: CDR1 MDHEN, CDR2 SYDVKM. The CDR3 is 13 amino acids. The V gene lost 3 bases and the J gene lost 10 bases, with 12 bases spanning the gap. The CDR3 bases are TGTGCCAGCAGTTTCCGACTAGCGGGAAAACTGTTTTTT. Translation: CASSFRLAGKLFF.

The chain joins TRBV20-1 to TRBJ2-1; 9 bases are a match to TRBD1. CDR1 and CDR2 (germline): DFQATT, SNEGSKA (reference sequence). With V trimmed by 5 bases and J by 9 bases, 5 bases remained unmatched. The CDR3 is made up of 12 amino acids. This CDR3 reads CSAPGTGREQFF. CDR3 DNA: TGCAGTGCTCCCGGGACAGGGCGTGAGCAGTTCTTC.

This clonotype has ten or more counts. This rearrangement joins TRBV18 to TRBJ2-7; TRBD1 matches 7 bases. The germline CDR1 and CDR2 sequences are KGHSH and LQKENI. This CDR3 comprises 16 residues. Germline trimming cut 2 bases from V and 2 bases from J; bases unmatched to any gene: 9. In nucleotides, the CDR3 is TGTGCCAGCTCACCATCAGGGGGTCGGGGAGCCTACGAGCAGTACTTC. It codes for CASSPSGGRGAYEQYF.

This clonotype was observed many times. V and J are TRBV6-4 and TRBJ2-1; 8 bases are shared with TRBD2. With V trimmed by 10 bases and J by 3 bases, 11 bases remained unmatched. The CDR3 contains 15 residues. Germline V gives CDR1 MRHNA, CDR2 SNTAGT. CDR3 residues: CAIIYLAGLYNEQFF. The CDR3 coding sequence is TGTGCCATCATCTATTTAGCGGGGCTCTACAATGAGCAGTTCTTC.

This chain joins TRBV20-1 and TRBJ1-6, with D perhaps TRBD1 (5 bases). CDR1 and CDR2 (germline): DFQATT, SNEGSKA (reference sequence). Trimming removed 7 bases from V and 7 bases from J, with 14 bases in between. The CDR3 runs 13 residues. The CDR3 spells CSGSGGGNSPLHF. CDR3 nucleotides: TGCAGTGGGTCCGGGGGAGGAAATTCACCCCTCCACTTT.